Described below is a single T cell receptor beta chain sequence and its context. The junction and the germline gene differ at one end; a read error may be behind it. Using its own MiXCR run on the 5' RACE reads, TCRdb lists one record per CDR3 protein. Here the sample spans about 190,000 distinct CDR3 sequences, about 10% being singletons. The CDR3 is made up of 15 amino acids. The germline V gene encodes CDR1 SSHAT and CDR2 FNYEAQ (reference sequence). This record belongs to a study of T-cell memory formation after mild COVID-19. The V gene is TRBV7-7, the J gene TRBJ2-5; 10 bases agree with TRBD2. This receptor was identified in a young man who had mild COVID-19 (a few samples of this study predate the infection). Cell type and time point are not known. The source material was PBMCs or a T cell subset sorted from them (not recorded which). The chain's CDR3 is CASSLLAGPQETQYF. The CDR3 nucleotides read TGTGCTAGCAGCTTACTAGCGGGGCCCCAAGAGACCCAGTACTTC.